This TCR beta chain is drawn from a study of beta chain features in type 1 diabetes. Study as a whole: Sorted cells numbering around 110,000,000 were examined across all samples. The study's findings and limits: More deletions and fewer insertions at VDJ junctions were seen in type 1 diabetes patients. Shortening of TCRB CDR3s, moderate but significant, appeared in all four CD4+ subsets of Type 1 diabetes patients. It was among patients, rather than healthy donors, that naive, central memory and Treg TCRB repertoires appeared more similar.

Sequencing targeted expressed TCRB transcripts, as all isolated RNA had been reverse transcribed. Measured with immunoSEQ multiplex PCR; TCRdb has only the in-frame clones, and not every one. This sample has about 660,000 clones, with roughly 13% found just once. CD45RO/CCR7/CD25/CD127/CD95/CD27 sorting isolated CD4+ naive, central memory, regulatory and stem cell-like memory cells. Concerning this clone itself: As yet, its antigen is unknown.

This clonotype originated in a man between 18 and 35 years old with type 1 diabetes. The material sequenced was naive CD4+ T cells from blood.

The CDR3 DNA sequence: TGTGCCAGCAGTTACGGGACACCCAATGAGCAGTTCTTC. It specifies CASSYGTPNEQFF. The chain links TRBV6-6 to TRBJ2-1, with D possibly TRBD1 on 6 matching bases. The CDR3 loop spans 13 amino acids. Germline V CDR1 and CDR2: MNHNY, SVGAGI (reference sequence). V gave up 2 bases and J gave up 6 bases, with 8 bases separating them.